Following are 4 T cell receptor beta chains from one sample sequenced in a study of T cells after somatic rescue of genetic block. Profiling relied on immunoSEQ multiplex PCR, and the TCRdb table lists in-frame clones only, not all of them. In the table there are 95,000 to 120,000 clones, 75% to 95% of which are singletons. Sequenced input: peripheral blood mononuclear cells (PBMCs). These receptor sequences come from a woman aged 18 to 35.

The chain joins TRBV10-2 to TRBJ2-7, with D possibly TRBD1 on 7 matching bases. Per germline, CDR1 WSHSY and CDR2 SAAADI. The V end was cut by 4 bases, the J end by 6 bases, with 16 bases between. The CDR3 spans 14 residues. CDR3 bases: TGCGCCAGCAGTGTCCTCAGGAGGGACAGCGAGCAGTACTTC. Translation: CASSVLRRDSEQYF.

The chain employs TRBV2 and TRBJ2-1; D perhaps matches TRBD2 (5 bases). CDR1 and CDR2 (germline): SNHLY, FYNNEI. CDR3 length: 15 residues. Trimming took 6 bases from V and 0 from J, leaving 12 bases between them. The CDR3 here is CASSLDGNSYNEQFF. The CDR3 nucleotides are TGTGCCAGCAGCCTTGACGGGAACTCCTACAATGAGCAGTTCTTC.

The chain has TRBV19 and TRBJ2-7; 7 bases are shared with TRBD2. V dropped 5 bases and J dropped 0; count of bases not matched to a gene: 7. CDR1 LNHDA and CDR2 SQIVND come from the germline V gene (reference sequence). The CDR3 spans 15 residues. CDR3: CASSPIAGLSYEQYF. CDR3 DNA: TGTGCCAGTAGTCCAATAGCGGGTCTCTCCTACGAGCAGTACTTC.

V usage is TRBV7-3 and J usage is TRBJ2-6; no firm D call. CDR3 length: 17 amino acids. V lost 4 bases, J lost 2 bases, and 15 bases lay in between. CDR1 and CDR2 from the germline V gene are SGHTA and FQGTGA. The CDR3 DNA follows: TGTGCCAGCAGCTACCATAAGGGCAGGACTGGGGCCAACGTCCTGACTTTC. Translating it yields CASSYHKGRTGANVLTF.